The entry below gives a single T cell receptor beta chain sequence along with its context. One junction end does not reproduce the germline sequence, and a read error may be involved. Germline V gene sequence: CDR1 DFQATT, CDR2 SNEGSKA (reference sequence). This CDR3 is built from 8 residues. It was with random hexamers that roughly 0.5 to 1 ug RNA was reverse transcribed. Amplification of TCR beta CDR3 was carried out by immunoSEQ multiplex PCR, which covered 54 Vbeta and 13 Jbeta segments. One entry per CDR3 protein results from TCRdb running MiXCR on the immunoSEQ multiplex PCR reads. Here the sample spans roughly 200,000 distinct CDR3 sequences, roughly 94% being singletons. This record comes from a study of CD8 T cells in Susac syndrome. Sequencing of TCR beta drew on CD8+ and CD4+ T cells from blood. Healthy donors acted as controls, with matching for age and sex. TEMRA cells were FACS-enriched and CD8+ and CD4+ T cells negatively isolated.

Sequencing used CD4+ T cells from PBMCs. V gene TRBV20-1 combines with J gene TRBJ2-1, with a weak D call TRBD2 (5 bases). The sequence was obtained from a human donor in good health. This CDR3 reads CSARGAVF. The CDR3 coding sequence is TGCAGTGCTAGAGGAGCGGTCTTC.